The sequence of this T cell receptor (beta chain) was determined in a study of vaccination and CD4 T cells after COVID-19. The overall study: Each control culture was treated with a CEFX pool, an HIV-1 Nef pool, or no peptide.

As for this clonotype: Its target is unknown.

Described treatment: approximately 10-day PBMC culture with coronavirus spike peptide pools or control peptides (ViraFEST assay). With the Oncomine TCR Beta short-read assay, DNA from cultured CD4+ T cells was sequenced. TCRdb itself ran the PCR reads through MiXCR, one entry per CDR3 protein. This repertoire shows more than 9,000 distinct CDR3 sequences, around half found once; its top ten account for approximately 14%. The V gene lost 4 bases and the J gene lost 4 bases, with 20 bases spanning the gap. Germline lookup yields CDR1 SGHKS and CDR2 YYEKEE (reference sequence). The CDR3 contains 16 residues.

The material sequenced was CD4+ T cells from blood, cultured in vitro. This chain uses TRBV5-5 with TRBJ1-1; D unresolved. The TCR originated in a human donor who had recovered from COVID-19. The CDR3 spells CASSAIVGQGSTEAFF. DNA of the CDR3: TGTGCCAGCAGCGCGATAGTGGGCCAAGGAAGCACTGAAGCTTTCTTT.